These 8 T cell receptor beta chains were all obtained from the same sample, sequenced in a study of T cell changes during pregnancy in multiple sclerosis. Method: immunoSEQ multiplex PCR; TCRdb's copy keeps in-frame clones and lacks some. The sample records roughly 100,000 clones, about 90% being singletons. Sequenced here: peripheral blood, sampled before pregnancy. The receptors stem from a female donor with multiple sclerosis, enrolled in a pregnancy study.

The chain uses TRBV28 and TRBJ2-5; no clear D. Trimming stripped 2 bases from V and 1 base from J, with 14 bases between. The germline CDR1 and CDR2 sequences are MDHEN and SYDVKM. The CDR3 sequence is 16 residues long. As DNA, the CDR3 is TGTGCCAGCAGTTTACCTACCTCCCGAGGCCAAGAGACCCAGTACTTC. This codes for CASSLPTSRGQETQYF.

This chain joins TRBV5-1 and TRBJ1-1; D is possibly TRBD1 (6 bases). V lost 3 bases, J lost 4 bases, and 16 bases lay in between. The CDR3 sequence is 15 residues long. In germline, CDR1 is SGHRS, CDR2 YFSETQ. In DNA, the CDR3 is TGCGCCAGCAGCTCCCTTTGGCAGGGGAGCACTGAAGCTTTCTTT. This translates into CASSSLWQGSTEAFF.

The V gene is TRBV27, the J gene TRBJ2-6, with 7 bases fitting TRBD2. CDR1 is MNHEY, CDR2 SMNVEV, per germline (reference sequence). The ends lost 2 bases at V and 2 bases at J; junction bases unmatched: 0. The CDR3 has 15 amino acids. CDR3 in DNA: TGTGCCAGCAGTTTAGCGGGAGCTGGGGCCAACGTCCTGACTTTC. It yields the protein CASSLAGAGANVLTF.

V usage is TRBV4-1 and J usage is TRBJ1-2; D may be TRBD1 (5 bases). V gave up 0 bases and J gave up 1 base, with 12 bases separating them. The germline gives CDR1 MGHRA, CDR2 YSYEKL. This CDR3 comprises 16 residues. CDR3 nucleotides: TGCGCCAGCAGCCAAGATTTACCCGGGGGTAACTATGGCTACACCTTC. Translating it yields CASSQDLPGGNYGYTF.

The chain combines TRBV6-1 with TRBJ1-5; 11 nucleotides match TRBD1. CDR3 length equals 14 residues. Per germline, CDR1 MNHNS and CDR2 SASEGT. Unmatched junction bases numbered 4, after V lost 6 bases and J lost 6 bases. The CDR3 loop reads CASSEGTGGQPQHF. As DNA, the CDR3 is TGTGCCAGCAGCGAGGGGACAGGGGGTCAGCCCCAGCATTTT.

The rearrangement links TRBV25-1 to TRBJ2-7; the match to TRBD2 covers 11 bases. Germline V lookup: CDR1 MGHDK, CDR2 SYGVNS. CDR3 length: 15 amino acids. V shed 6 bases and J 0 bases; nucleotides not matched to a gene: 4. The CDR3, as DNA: TGTGCCAGCAGAAGGGGACTAGCGGACTCCTACGAGCAGTACTTC. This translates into CASRRGLADSYEQYF.

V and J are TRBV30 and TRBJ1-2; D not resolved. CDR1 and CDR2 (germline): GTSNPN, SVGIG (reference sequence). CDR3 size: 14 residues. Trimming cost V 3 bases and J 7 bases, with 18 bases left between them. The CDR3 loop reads CAWSARFVGSGYTF. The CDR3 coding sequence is TGTGCCTGGAGCGCGCGGTTTGTAGGCTCTGGCTACACCTTC. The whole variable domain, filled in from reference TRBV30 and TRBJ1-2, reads SQTIHQWPATLVQPVGSPLSLECTVEGTSNPNLYWYRQAAGRGLQLLFYSVGIGQISSEVPQNLSASRPQDRQFILSSKKLLLSDSGFYLCAWSARFVGSGYTFGSGTRLTVV.

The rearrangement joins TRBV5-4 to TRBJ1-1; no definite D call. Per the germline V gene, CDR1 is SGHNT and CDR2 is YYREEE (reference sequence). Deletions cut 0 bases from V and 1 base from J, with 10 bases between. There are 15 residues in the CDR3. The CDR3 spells CASSLGTTGNTEAFF. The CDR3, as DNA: TGTGCCAGCAGCTTGGGGACTACCGGGAACACTGAAGCTTTCTTT.